The 5 T cell receptor beta chains presented below share a single source sample, sequenced in a study of blood T cell repertoires in COVID-19. Sequenced by immunoSEQ multiplex PCR; TCRdb stores in-frame clones only, minus some. The sample holds about 220,000 clones, 65% to 90% seen once. The specimen was peripheral blood. The receptors originated from a woman aged 65 to 85 with COVID-19, enrolled during active disease.

This clone was observed a handful of times. V is TRBV6-5 and J is TRBJ1-2; perhaps TRBD1 as D (6 bases). The germline V gene encodes CDR1 MNHEY and CDR2 SVGAGI. Trimming left V 6 bases short and J 8 bases short, with 16 bases between. The CDR3 is 13 amino acids. The CDR3 is CASRRTVDSGYTF. Here the CDR3 DNA reads TGTGCCAGCAGAAGGACAGTAGACTCGGGCTACACCTTC.

The chain joins TRBV19 to TRBJ2-5, with a possible D match to TRBD1 (5 bases). From germline, CDR1 is LNHDA and CDR2 SQIVND (reference sequence). The CDR3 loop spans 12 amino acids. Trimming cost V 5 bases and J 3 bases, with 7 bases left between them. Written as DNA, the CDR3 is TGTGCCAGTAGTGCAGGGAAAGAGACCCAGTACTTC. This encodes CASSAGKETQYF.

V is TRBV27 and J is TRBJ2-7; 7 nucleotides match TRBD2. Germline assignment: CDR1 MNHEY and CDR2 SMNVEV (reference sequence). J lost 1 base, V lost 4 bases, and 4 bases had no gene match. CDR3 length: 14 residues. The CDR3 DNA is TGTGCCAGCAGTTCCAGGACTAGTTCCTACGAGCAGTACTTC. Its protein is CASSSRTSSYEQYF.

V gene TRBV5-8 combines with J gene TRBJ2-1; the match to TRBD2 covers 11 bases. J gave up 9 bases and V 5 bases, and 10 bases lay outside the gene matches. Germline V gene data show CDR1 as SGHTS and CDR2 as YDEGEE. This CDR3 spans 15 amino acids. CDR3 in DNA: TGTGCCAGCAGGCAGACTAGCGGGAAGTCCTCTGAGCAGTTCTTC. It codes for CASRQTSGKSSEQFF. Combining the CDR3 with reference TRBV5-8 and TRBJ2-1 gives the whole variable domain EAGVTQSPTHLIKTRGQQATLRCSPISGHTSVYWYQQALGLGLQFLLWYDEGEERNRGNFPPRFSGRQFPNYSSELNVNALELEDSALYLCASRQTSGKSSEQFFGPGTRLTVL.

The rearrangement links TRBV7-6 to TRBJ1-6; maybe TRBD1 (5 bases). Trimming took off 2 bases at V and 7 bases at J, with 15 bases between the two ends. The CDR3 consists of 16 residues. Germline V CDR1 and CDR2: SGHVS, FNYEAQ. CDR3 loop: CASSLSIQGRNSPLHF. CDR3 DNA sequence: TGTGCCAGCAGCTTATCAATTCAGGGTCGGAATTCACCCCTCCACTTT.